The 20 T cell receptor beta chains listed next were all sequenced from one sample in a study of cytomegalovirus exposure and HLA in healthy donors. Primers for the PCR totalled 60 Vbeta and 13 Jbeta. Sequencing used immunoSEQ multiplex PCR; TCRdb keeps in-frame clones, though not all of them. The sample shows more than 85,000 clones, less than 90% of them seen only once. The sample taken for sequencing was PBMCs. All receptors come from a man aged 35 to 55 in good health and CMV-seronegative.

This chain joins TRBV5-1 and TRBJ1-3, with D unresolved. The CDR3 has 18 residues. Germline CDR1 SGHRS, CDR2 YFSETQ. Trimming left V 0 bases short and J 2 bases short, with 18 bases between. The CDR3 DNA follows: TGCGCCAGCAGCTTGGTCGGACTCCAGTCTAGGGCTGGAAACACCATATATTTT. As protein: CASSLVGLQSRAGNTIYF.

The chain couples TRBV7-9 to TRBJ2-3, with 8 nucleotides matching TRBD1. The CDR3 extends over 15 amino acids. Germline CDR1 SEHNR, CDR2 FQNEAQ (reference sequence). V trimming: 5 bases; J trimming: 0 bases; junction bases outside the gene matches: 4. The CDR3 here is CASSKRDRSTDTQYF. The CDR3 DNA reads as TGTGCCAGCAGCAAAAGGGACAGGAGCACAGATACGCAGTATTTT.

This sequence joins TRBV6-1 and TRBJ2-5, with a possible D match to TRBD1 (6 bases). Germline CDR1 is MNHNS and CDR2 is SASEGT. Trimming stripped 0 bases from V and 2 bases from J, with 13 bases between. This CDR3 comprises 16 residues. The CDR3 DNA reads as TGTGCCAGCAGTGAAGCTCGCAGGGGCGTACAAGAGACCCAGTACTTC. Its translation is CASSEARRGVQETQYF.

The J gene is TRBJ2-7, the V gene TRBV2; 7 bases are a match to TRBD1. The J segment lost 2 bases and the V segment lost 4 bases, leaving 5 bases of the junction unmatched. The CDR3 totals 14 residues. Germline CDR1 is SNHLY and CDR2 is FYNNEI. CDR3 amino acids: CASSVRQGAYEQYF. The CDR3 DNA sequence: TGTGCCAGCAGTGTGCGGCAGGGGGCCTACGAGCAGTACTTC.

The V call is TRBV5-1, the J call TRBJ2-3, with 11 nucleotides matching TRBD1. The germline CDR1 and CDR2 sequences are SGHRS and YFSETQ. The V and J ends lost 4 bases and 2 bases, in that order; junction bases with no gene match: 9. This CDR3 has 17 residues. The CDR3 region is CASSASPGQGATDTQYF. The CDR3 coding sequence is TGCGCCAGCAGCGCGTCTCCAGGACAGGGGGCCACAGATACGCAGTATTTT.

About this clone itself: Distinct nucleotide sequences in the sample also encode this CDR3. The chain couples TRBV4-3 to TRBJ2-5; 7 bases are a match to TRBD2. Germline assignment: CDR1 LGHNA and CDR2 YSLEER. The V gene end was trimmed by 2 bases and the J gene end by 7 bases; junction bases not matched to a gene: 13. The CDR3 runs 16 residues. The CDR3 is CASSQLAGVSEGTQYF. CDR3 sequence (DNA): TGCGCCAGCAGCCAACTGGCGGGGGTCTCGGAAGGGACCCAGTACTTC.

The chain joins TRBV19 to TRBJ1-5, with D tentatively TRBD1 (5 bases). The CDR3 sequence is 14 residues long. Trimming pared 3 bases from V and 6 bases from J, leaving 12 bases between. From germline, CDR1 is LNHDA and CDR2 SQIVND (reference sequence). CDR3 sequence reads: CASSMGGVGQPQHF. The DNA for the CDR3 is TGTGCCAGTAGTATGGGGGGGGTCGGTCAGCCCCAGCATTTT.

The chain employs TRBV6-5 and TRBJ2-7; 7 bases match TRBD2. This CDR3 has 13 residues. Trimming at V came to 5 bases and at J to 5 bases, leaving 6 bases not matched to a gene. Germline assignment: CDR1 MNHEY and CDR2 SVGAGI. The CDR3 sequence: CASSRGGADEQYF. CDR3 bases: TGTGCCAGCAGTCGCGGGGGAGCGGACGAGCAGTACTTC.

The chain combines TRBV7-9 with TRBJ1-4; D gene uncertain. This CDR3 comprises 14 residues. Germline CDR1 reads SEHNR; CDR2 reads FQNEAQ (reference sequence). Trimming pared 5 bases from V and 7 bases from J, leaving 14 bases between. The CDR3 spells CASSPLRAGEKLFF. In DNA form, the CDR3 reads TGTGCCAGCAGCCCACTTCGGGCGGGTGAAAAACTGTTTTTT.

The J gene is TRBJ2-5, the V gene TRBV2; TRBD1 is a possible D gene (7 bases). Looked up from germline, CDR1 is SNHLY and CDR2 is FYNNEI. With 5 bases removed from V and 11 bases from J, the gap between germline ends came to 21 bases. The CDR3 is made up of 14 amino acids. The CDR3 DNA reads as TGTGCCAGCAGTTCCCCTGGAGGGGGCATAGAGCAGTACTTC. Amino acids: CASSSPGGGIEQYF.

This clone has a handful of counts. The J gene is TRBJ2-2, the V gene TRBV7-3; D may be TRBD2 (5 bases). Germline-derived CDR1 and CDR2 are SGHTA and FQGTGA. There are 15 residues in the CDR3. The ends were cut back, 5 bases at V and 4 bases at J, with 14 bases in the middle. CDR3 loop: CASSRGGPSTGELFF. DNA for the CDR3: TGTGCCAGCAGCCGGGGTGGGCCATCCACCGGGGAGCTGTTTTTT.

This chain joins TRBV11-2 and TRBJ2-3; 9 bases fit TRBD1. This CDR3 has 14 amino acids. In germline, CDR1 is SGHAT, CDR2 FQNNGV. Losses at the gene ends were 6 bases for V and 3 bases for J; bases not matched to a gene: 4. The CDR3 loop reads CASRRTGVTDTQYF. In nucleotides, the CDR3 is TGTGCCAGCAGAAGGACAGGGGTGACAGATACGCAGTATTTT.

The chain employs TRBV27 and TRBJ2-6; D is perhaps TRBD1 (5 bases). Germline V lookup: CDR1 MNHEY, CDR2 SMNVEV (reference sequence). The ends were cut back, 4 bases at V and 4 bases at J, with 14 bases in the middle. This CDR3 has 16 residues. CDR3 in DNA: TGTGCCAGCAGTTCAACAGGCCCTCGAGGGGCCAACGTCCTGACTTTC. It encodes CASSSTGPRGANVLTF.

The V call is TRBV23-1, the J call TRBJ1-3, with 8 positions matching TRBD1. TRBV23-1 belongs to the ORF category, with a function that is uncertain. With 2 bases clipped from V and 4 bases from J, the junction kept 13 bases outside the gene matches. The CDR3 consists of 18 residues. The DNA for the CDR3 is TGCGCCAGCAGTCAACCCCAGTCTTCCAGGGGGCCAGGAAACACCATATATTTT. Translation gives CASSQPQSSRGPGNTIYF.

This clone was detected a few times. The V gene is TRBV27, the J gene TRBJ1-2, with 8 nucleotides matching TRBD1. With 6 bases clipped from V and 0 bases from J, the junction kept 6 bases outside the gene matches. CDR1 MNHEY and CDR2 SMNVEV come from the germline V gene (reference sequence). The CDR3 is 15 amino acids. The CDR3 here is CASRSGGAANYGYTF. DNA of the CDR3: TGTGCCAGCAGATCAGGGGGCGCGGCTAACTATGGCTACACCTTC.

The V and J genes are TRBV9 and TRBJ2-1; 8 bases agree with TRBD1. The V and J ends lost 3 bases and 5 bases, in that order; junction bases with no gene match: 4. There are 14 residues in the CDR3. Germline V gene lookup returns CDR1 SGDLS and CDR2 YYNGEE. Here the CDR3 DNA reads TGTGCCAGCAGCGCGACAGGGGCGAACAATGAGCAGTTCTTC. Translating it yields CASSATGANNEQFF.

A note on this clone: Other nucleotide sequences from this sample produce the same CDR3. The J gene is TRBJ2-7, the V gene TRBV5-1; the match to TRBD2 covers 7 bases. The germline gives CDR1 SGHRS, CDR2 YFSETQ. Trimming cost V 0 bases and J 3 bases; bases outside gene matches: 9. The CDR3 is 16 residues long. The CDR3 loop reads CASSLAGAGDLYEQYF. Here the CDR3 DNA reads TGCGCCAGCAGCTTGGCCGGGGCGGGGGATCTCTACGAGCAGTACTTC. The variable domain in full, completed from reference TRBV5-1 and TRBJ2-7, reads KAGVTQTPRYLIKTRGQQVTLSCSPISGHRSVSWYQQTPGQGLQFLFEYFSETQRNKGNFPGRFSGRQFSNSRSEMNVSTLELGDSALYLCASSLAGAGDLYEQYFGPGTRLTVT.

V is TRBV4-3 and J is TRBJ1-5; D may be TRBD1 (5 bases). Looked up from germline, CDR1 is LGHNA and CDR2 is YSLEER. Deletions cut 0 bases from V and 0 bases from J, with 15 bases between. The CDR3 contains 18 residues. This chain's CDR3 is CASSQDVGTGYSNQPQHF. The CDR3 nucleotides are TGCGCCAGCAGCCAAGACGTGGGGACTGGTTATAGCAATCAGCCCCAGCATTTT.

The chain is built from TRBV29-1 and TRBJ1-5; TRBD1 matches at 7 bases. Germline V CDR1 and CDR2: SQVTM, ANQGSEA. The CDR3 consists of 13 residues. V shed 5 bases and J 0 bases; nucleotides not matched to a gene: 1. The CDR3 loop reads CSVQGDSNQPQHF. The CDR3 DNA is TGCAGCGTTCAGGGGGATAGCAATCAGCCCCAGCATTTT.

The chain has TRBV5-6 and TRBJ2-1; D is possibly TRBD2 (5 bases). Trimming stripped 4 bases from V and 2 bases from J, with 16 bases between. Germline V CDR1 and CDR2: SGHDT, YYEEEE. This CDR3 is built from 16 residues. The CDR3 DNA sequence: TGTGCCAGCAGCCCGAGGGCCCGGCCGCCCTACAATGAGCAGTTCTTC. Translated: CASSPRARPPYNEQFF.